These 21 T cell receptor beta chains share one sample of origin, sequenced in a study of blood T cell repertoires in COVID-19. Sequencing used immunoSEQ multiplex PCR; TCRdb keeps in-frame clones, though not all of them. Here the sample spans 280,000 or so clones, around 85% being singletons. Sequencing input: PBMCs or T cells enriched from blood (not recorded which). The receptors originated from a woman between 35 and 50 years old who had recovered from COVID-19.

This clone was seen more than once but under ten times. V is TRBV29-1 and J is TRBJ1-1; perhaps TRBD1 as D (5 bases). This CDR3 is built from 11 residues. CDR1 is SQVTM and CDR2 is ANQGSEA in the germline V gene. The ends were cut back, 7 bases at V and 13 bases at J, with 19 bases in the middle. The CDR3 DNA reads TGCAGCGGCAGAGTCGGGGGACTGGTTTTCTTT. This sequence encodes CSGRVGGLVFF. The full variable domain, in which reference TRBV29-1 and TRBJ1-1 provide the parts outside the CDR3, is SAVISQKPSRDICQRGTSLTIQCQVDSQVTMMFWYRQQPGQSLTLIATANQGSEATYESGFVIDKFPISRPNLTFSTLTVSNMSPEDSSIYLCSGRVGGLVFFGQGTRLTVV.

This clone appeared once. This sequence joins TRBV4-1 and TRBJ1-5; D gene ambiguous. Germline V gene lookup returns CDR1 MGHRA and CDR2 YSYEKL. With 1 base removed from V and 1 base from J, the gap between germline ends came to 5 bases. The CDR3 is 14 residues long. CDR3: CASSQVLSNQPQHF. The DNA of the CDR3 is TGCGCCAGCAGCCAAGTCCTGAGCAATCAGCCCCAGCATTTT.

The count of this clone is one. V is TRBV28 and J is TRBJ1-1; D not certain. V shed 7 bases and J shed 1 base, with 16 bases lying between them. Germline V gene data show CDR1 as MDHEN and CDR2 as SYDVKM. CDR3 length: 15 amino acids. The chain's CDR3 is CASTFHSGGNTEAFF. CDR3 in DNA: TGTGCCAGCACCTTCCACAGTGGTGGGAACACTGAAGCTTTCTTT. Combining the CDR3 with reference TRBV28 and TRBJ1-1 gives the whole variable domain DVKVTQSSRYLVKRTGEKVFLECVQDMDHENMFWYRQDPGLGLRLIYFSYDVKMKEKGDIPEGYSVSREKKERFSLILESASTNQTSMYLCASTFHSGGNTEAFFGQGTRLTVV.

The chain carries TRBV15 and TRBJ2-3, with 13 bases fitting TRBD2. J lost 7 bases, V lost 3 bases, and 1 base had no gene match. The CDR3 is 14 residues long. Germline loops: CDR1 LNHNV, CDR2 YYDKDF (reference sequence). CDR3 region: CATSRGLAGYTQYF. As DNA, the CDR3 is TGTGCCACCAGCAGGGGACTAGCGGGATATACGCAGTATTTT.

J is TRBJ2-3 and V is TRBV7-9; TRBD2 might be the D (5 bases). Per the germline V gene, CDR1 is SEHNR and CDR2 is FQNEAQ (reference sequence). There are 14 residues in the CDR3. The germline V and J ends were trimmed by 3 bases and 0 bases, with 7 bases remaining between them. The CDR3 sequence: CASSFWTSTDTQYF. The CDR3 region has the DNA TGTGCCAGCAGCTTCTGGACTAGCACAGATACGCAGTATTTT.

The chain has TRBV30 and TRBJ2-4; D might be TRBD1 (6 bases). The CDR3 loop spans 15 amino acids. Germline-derived CDR1 and CDR2 are GTSNPN and SVGIG (reference sequence). The V end was cut by 5 bases, the J end by 0 bases, with 14 bases between. The CDR3 nucleotides read TGTGCCTGGGCCCAGGGGAATAGAGCCAAAAACATTCAGTACTTC. Translated, it gives CAWAQGNRAKNIQYF.

CDR3 amino acids: CASSQDPTGSQPQHF. In DNA form, the CDR3 reads TGCGCCAGCAGCCAAGATCCCACAGGGAGTCAGCCCCAGCATTTT. The chain couples TRBV4-1 to TRBJ1-5; a possible D gene is TRBD1 (6 bases). The V end was cut by 0 bases, the J end by 6 bases, with 12 bases between. From germline, CDR1 is MGHRA and CDR2 YSYEKL. The CDR3 length is 15 residues.

This clone came up once. The V and J genes are TRBV6-5 and TRBJ1-2; possibly TRBD1 for D (5 bases). This CDR3 has 13 residues. Trimming cost V 7 bases and J 6 bases, with 15 bases left between them. Per germline, CDR1 MNHEY and CDR2 SVGAGI. The CDR3 DNA follows: TGTGCCAGCAACCTCCTCCGGGGGGATGGCTACACCTTC. Its protein product is CASNLLRGDGYTF.

J is TRBJ1-2 and V is TRBV3-1 (or the pseudogene TRBV3-2); D remains unclear. V was clipped by 2 bases and J by 9 bases, with 7 bases between them. This CDR3 region has 11 residues. Germline loops: CDR1 LGHDT, CDR2 YNNKEL (reference sequence). The chain's CDR3 is CASSQFNSYTF. The CDR3 bases are TGTGCCAGCAGCCAATTCAACAGCTACACCTTC.

The J gene is TRBJ1-5, the V gene TRBV19, with D possibly TRBD1 on 5 matching bases. Germline V gene data show CDR1 as LNHDA and CDR2 as SQIVND (reference sequence). V was cut by 6 bases and J by 0 bases, with 12 bases left in between. This CDR3 spans 15 amino acids. The DNA for the CDR3 is TGTGCCAGTAGGGACACCCGCTATAGCAATCAGCCCCAGCATTTT. Translation gives CASRDTRYSNQPQHF.

The V call is TRBV29-1, the J call TRBJ2-1, with D possibly TRBD2 on 6 matching bases. Trimming took 6 bases from V and 6 from J, leaving 18 bases between them. CDR3 length equals 14 residues. Per the germline V gene, CDR1 is SQVTM and CDR2 is ANQGSEA. The DNA of the CDR3 is TGCAGCGTGGGGGAGGACTTCCGGGGCAATGAGCAGTTCTTC. Translation: CSVGEDFRGNEQFF.

The gene calls are TRBV24-1 and TRBJ2-3, with D maybe TRBD2 (5 bases). V was clipped by 0 bases and J by 3 bases, with 12 bases between them. This CDR3 spans 16 amino acids. Germline V gene data show CDR1 as KGHDR and CDR2 as SFDVKD. CDR3 nucleotide sequence: TGTGCCACCAGTGATTTGCAGCGCGAGGGTACAGATACGCAGTATTTT. Translation: CATSDLQREGTDTQYF.

The chain carries TRBV11-2 and TRBJ1-2; 9 bases map to TRBD1. Per germline, CDR1 SGHAT and CDR2 FQNNGV. CDR3 length: 15 amino acids. J lost 2 bases, V lost 5 bases, and 6 bases had no gene match. CDR3 nucleotides: TGTGCCAGCAGCCCCTGGACAGGGGACAACTATGGCTACACCTTC. It is translated as CASSPWTGDNYGYTF.

This clone was picked up a small number of times. V is TRBV11-1 and J is TRBJ1-1; D may be TRBD1 (6 bases). Germline V gene lookup returns CDR1 SGHAT and CDR2 FQDESV (reference sequence). V was cut by 4 bases and J by 6 bases, with 15 bases left in between. This CDR3 comprises 14 residues. The CDR3 spells CASSWTGQPSEAFF. Written as DNA, the CDR3 is TGTGCCAGCAGCTGGACGGGACAACCTTCTGAAGCTTTCTTT.

The chain employs TRBV6-5 and TRBJ1-2; D is possibly TRBD1 (5 bases). The V gene's germline CDR1 is MNHEY and CDR2 SVGAGI. The CDR3 contains 15 residues. Trimming removed 2 bases at V and 0 bases at J, with 10 bases between. Written as DNA, the CDR3 is TGTGCCAGCAGTTACGCGGGGGTCCCTAACTATGGCTACACCTTC. This encodes CASSYAGVPNYGYTF.

This chain connects TRBV28 to TRBJ1-3, with TRBD1 matching over 7 bases. CDR1 MDHEN and CDR2 SYDVKM come from the germline V gene. The length of the CDR3 is 14 residues. Trimming took 7 bases from V and 3 from J; bases not matched to a gene: 6. The CDR3 bases are TGTGCCAGCACTTCAGGGACAGTTGGAAACACCATATATTTT. Its protein is CASTSGTVGNTIYF.

The V and J genes are TRBV7-9 and TRBJ1-1; a possible D gene is TRBD1 (5 bases). Germline CDR1 reads SEHNR; CDR2 reads FQNEAQ (reference sequence). The CDR3 runs to 13 residues. The V end lost 6 bases, the J end lost 3 bases, and 11 bases lay between the germline ends. The CDR3 spells CASRGSGHTEAFF. The CDR3 bases are TGTGCCAGCAGAGGGTCAGGGCACACTGAAGCTTTCTTT.

This chain links TRBV30 with TRBJ2-3; possible D gene TRBD2, 5 bases. The CDR3 contains 14 residues. Germline V gene sequence: CDR1 GTSNPN, CDR2 SVGIG (reference sequence). V was clipped by 4 bases and J by 0 bases, with 11 bases between them. The CDR3 coding sequence is TGTGCCTGGATCCCTAGCCCTAGCACAGATACGCAGTATTTT. Amino acids: CAWIPSPSTDTQYF.

This clone was seen just once. This sequence joins TRBV7-2 and TRBJ2-7, with 12 bases lining up with TRBD1. Looked up from germline, CDR1 is SGHTA and CDR2 is FQGNSA. After removal of 6 bases from V and 3 bases from J, the junction contained 6 bases not matched to a gene. The length of the CDR3 is 15 residues. The CDR3 nucleotides read TGTGCCAGCAGTGGGGGACAGGGGGCTGTCTACGAGCAGTACTTC. Protein: CASSGGQGAVYEQYF. Drawing the rest from reference TRBV7-2 and TRBJ2-7, the complete variable domain is GAGVSQSPSNKVTEKGKDVELRCDPISGHTALYWYRQSLGQGLEFLIYFQGNSAPDKSGLPSDRFSAERTGGSVSTLTIQRTQQEDSAVYLCASSGGQGAVYEQYFGPGTRLTVT.

The V and J genes are TRBV6-5 and TRBJ1-6; 8 positions agree with TRBD1. CDR3 length: 16 residues. Germline V gives CDR1 MNHEY, CDR2 SVGAGI. J lost 6 bases, V lost 0 bases, and 4 bases had no gene match. The DNA for the CDR3 is TGTGCCAGCAGTTACTCACGACAGGGGCTTAATTCACCCCTCCACTTT. Its protein product is CASSYSRQGLNSPLHF.

The V gene is TRBV5-6, the J gene TRBJ1-6; weak D call: TRBD1 (6 bases). The CDR3 spans 17 residues. V lost 4 bases and J 0 bases, leaving 14 bases between the germline ends. The germline V gene has CDR1 SGHDT and CDR2 YYEEEE. The CDR3 is CASSRQGLSSYNSPLHF. CDR3 sequence (DNA): TGTGCCAGCAGCCGTCAGGGGCTGAGCTCCTATAATTCACCCCTCCACTTT.